Listed here are 3 T cell receptor beta chains from one sample, sequenced in a study of OX40 agonist ivuxolimab in advanced cancers. Data came from immunoSEQ multiplex PCR; TCRdb stores just in-frame clones and leaves some out. The sample lists roughly 68,000 clones; roughly nine tenths were seen once. Sequences were derived from CD4+ or CD8+ T cells sorted from blood, sampled in a trial of the OX40 agonist ivuxolimab. Source of these receptors: an adult with an advanced solid tumor such as melanoma, head and neck, liver or kidney cancer.

The chain links TRBV21-1 to TRBJ2-7; TRBD2 is taken as the D call from the table, unchecked against the DNA. TRBV21-1 is a documented pseudogene. The CDR3 runs 12 residues. For the CDR3, the DNA is TGTGCCAGCAATAGAGTCGGCTACGAGCAGTACTTC. Translating it yields CASNRVGYEQYF.

The chain is built from TRBV15 and TRBJ1-4, with 7 bases fitting TRBD1. Germline lookup yields CDR1 LNHNV and CDR2 YYDKDF (reference sequence). The V gene end was trimmed by 3 bases and the J gene end by 10 bases; junction bases not matched to a gene: 5. The length of the CDR3 is 13 residues. Here the CDR3 reads CATSRVSGGKLFF. The CDR3 coding sequence is TGTGCCACCAGCAGGGTTTCAGGGGGAAAACTGTTTTTT. The full variable domain, in which reference TRBV15 and TRBJ1-4 provide the parts outside the CDR3, is DAMVIQNPRYQVTQFGKPVTLSCSQTLNHNVMYWYQQKSSQAPKLLFHYYDKDFNNEADTPDNFQSRRPNTSFCFLDIRSPGLGDTAMYLCATSRVSGGKLFFGSGTQLSVL.

The V call is TRBV7-2, the J call TRBJ1-2; unclear D gene. The CDR3 totals 14 residues. Germline V lookup: CDR1 SGHTA, CDR2 FQGNSA. V lost 1 base and J lost 4, with 10 bases in between. CDR3 sequence reads: CASSLDLVLYGYTF. CDR3 bases: TGTGCCAGCAGCTTAGATCTGGTTCTCTATGGCTACACCTTC.